This T cell receptor beta chain stems from a study of blood T cell repertoires in COVID-19. Overall study: The United States, Italy and Spain provided the acute and convalescent COVID-19 samples. PBMCs, B-cell-depleted T cells, or T cells provided the cDNA or gDNA that made up the material.

This CDR3 is 13 amino acids long. Trimming took off 5 bases at V and 3 bases at J, with 10 bases between the two ends. Germline V gives CDR1 SGHDN, CDR2 FVKESK. Authors' data handling: Counts of nucleated cells, estimated from reference gene primer amplification, were obtained. Assay: immunoSEQ multiplex PCR; the TCRdb copy retains only in-frame clones and omits some. V, J and clone size derive from that table, while D and trimming were established from the DNA sequence. The data show approximately 130,000 clones, approximately 77% seen once. The sample was peripheral blood. The receptor was isolated from a human donor in a cohort sampled during active COVID-19. J is TRBJ1-1 and V is TRBV14, with D perhaps matching TRBD1 (6 bases). In DNA form, the CDR3 reads TGTGCCAGCAGCTCGGGACAATACACTGAAGCTTTCTTT. Its translation: CASSSGQYTEAFF.